This is a list of T cell receptor beta chains from one sample in a study of T cell changes during pregnancy in multiple sclerosis. Assay: immunoSEQ multiplex PCR; the TCRdb copy retains only in-frame clones and omits some. The data show 30,000 to 45,000 clones, roughly 92% seen once. What was sequenced was PBMCs (not recorded whether the cells were cultured). All receptors come from a female donor with multiple sclerosis, enrolled in a pregnancy study. CDR3s include the opening cysteine and the closing phenylalanine or tryptophan. D genes are given only for firm matches. Clone size appears in some rows only: once, few, many, or a class for an expanded clone.

j_call,clone_size,d_call,v_call,cdr3_nt,cdr3_aa
TRBJ2-7,-,-,TRBV21-1,TGTGCCAGCAGCTCCTCTTGGGACTATCCTAACACGCCCTACGAGCAGTACTTC,CASSSSWDYPNTPYEQYF
TRBJ2-5,-,-,TRBV18,TGTGCCAGCTCACCAATCTCGTTAGAGACCCAGTACTTC,CASSPISLETQYF
TRBJ2-7,-,-,TRBV27,TGTGCCAGCAGTTTCAACGGGGCCTCTTACTACGAGCAGTACTTC,CASSFNGASYYEQYF
TRBJ2-7,-,-,TRBV4-3,TGCGCCAGCAGCCAAGAAGTGGGGGTTTGGTCATACGAGCAGTACTTC,CASSQEVGVWSYEQYF
TRBJ1-2,-,TRBD1,TRBV5-1,TGCGCCAGCAGCGAGGGACAGTCATCTGGCTATGGCTACACCTTC,CASSEGQSSGYGYTF
TRBJ2-1,-,-,TRBV7-9,TGTGCCAGCAGCTTAGCTAGCGGTAGCTCCTACAATGAGCAGTTCTTC,CASSLASGSSYNEQFF
TRBJ2-2,-,-,TRBV14,TGTGCCAGCAGCCAATTTCGTTCTTCCGGGGAGCTGTTTTTT,CASSQFRSSGELFF
TRBJ1-1,-,-,TRBV28,TGTGCCAGCAGTTTGGTGCCAACCGGGAGCACTGAAGCTTTCTTT,CASSLVPTGSTEAFF
TRBJ2-1,once,TRBD2,TRBV2,TGTGCCAGCAGAGACCCCCCAGGGACTAGAACCTACAATGAGCAGTTCTTC,CASRDPPGTRTYNEQFF
TRBJ2-1,few,TRBD1,TRBV11-2,TGTGCCAGCAGCTGGAACGCATGGGACAGGCGATACAATGAGCAGTTCTTC,CASSWNAWDRRYNEQFF
TRBJ1-2,medium-sized,-,TRBV10-1,TGCGCCAGCAGTGAGTCGACGGGGGGCGGCTACACCTTC,CASSESTGGGYTF
TRBJ1-1,-,-,TRBV19,TGTGCCAGTAGTTTAGACAGGTCGTTAAAGAACACTGAAGCTTTCTTT,CASSLDRSLKNTEAFF
TRBJ2-5,once,TRBD2,TRBV5-4,TGTGCCAGCAGCTTGGTAGCGGGAGAGACCCAGTACTTC,CASSLVAGETQYF
TRBJ2-7,-,TRBD1,TRBV27,TGTGCCAGCAGTATTGGGACAGTGTACGAGCAGTACTTC,CASSIGTVYEQYF
TRBJ2-1,once,-,TRBV4-1,TGCGCCAGCAGCCTCAGCCCCTCTGCTAGCTACAATGAGCAGTTCTTC,CASSLSPSASYNEQFF
TRBJ2-3,-,TRBD2,TRBV5-6,TGTGCCAGCAGCCGGAGGACTAGCGCTACGGGCACAGATACGCAGTATTTT,CASSRRTSATGTDTQYF
TRBJ2-7,-,-,TRBV30,TGTGCCTGGAGTCAGGGACCCGCGGGGTCCTACGAGCAGTACTTC,CAWSQGPAGSYEQYF
TRBJ2-5,-,TRBD2,TRBV4-2,TGTGCCAGCAGCCCTCGCGGGGGAGGACCTCAAGAGACCCAGTACTTC,CASSPRGGGPQETQYF
TRBJ1-2,-,TRBD1,TRBV29-1,TGCAGCGTTCTAACCCCCGGGACAGGGAGATATGGCTACACCTTC,CSVLTPGTGRYGYTF
TRBJ1-1,-,-,TRBV27,TGTGCCAGCAGTTTATCCATAAGAAACACTGAAGCTTTCTTT,CASSLSIRNTEAFF
TRBJ2-5,-,TRBD1,TRBV7-9,TGTGCCAGCAGCCGAAAACAGGGGGCGGAGACCCAGTACTTC,CASSRKQGAETQYF
TRBJ1-1,-,TRBD1,TRBV19,TGTGCCAGTAGTATCTTTGGACAGGGGAACACTGAAGCTTTCTTT,CASSIFGQGNTEAFF
TRBJ1-1,-,-,TRBV18,TGTGCCAGCTCACGCTCCGGGACCCCTCTCACTGAAGCTTTCTTT,CASSRSGTPLTEAFF
TRBJ1-2,-,TRBD1,TRBV10-3,TGTGCCATCAGTGAGTCGAAAGGGGGCGACTATGGCTACACCTTC,CAISESKGGDYGYTF
TRBJ2-2,-,-,TRBV29-1,TGCAGCGTTGATCAGTGGGGGGCCGGGGAGCTGTTTTTT,CSVDQWGAGELFF
TRBJ1-1,once,-,TRBV5-5,TGTGCCTCTTTGGCAGGGCCGTGGACTGAAGCTTTCTTT,CASLAGPWTEAFF